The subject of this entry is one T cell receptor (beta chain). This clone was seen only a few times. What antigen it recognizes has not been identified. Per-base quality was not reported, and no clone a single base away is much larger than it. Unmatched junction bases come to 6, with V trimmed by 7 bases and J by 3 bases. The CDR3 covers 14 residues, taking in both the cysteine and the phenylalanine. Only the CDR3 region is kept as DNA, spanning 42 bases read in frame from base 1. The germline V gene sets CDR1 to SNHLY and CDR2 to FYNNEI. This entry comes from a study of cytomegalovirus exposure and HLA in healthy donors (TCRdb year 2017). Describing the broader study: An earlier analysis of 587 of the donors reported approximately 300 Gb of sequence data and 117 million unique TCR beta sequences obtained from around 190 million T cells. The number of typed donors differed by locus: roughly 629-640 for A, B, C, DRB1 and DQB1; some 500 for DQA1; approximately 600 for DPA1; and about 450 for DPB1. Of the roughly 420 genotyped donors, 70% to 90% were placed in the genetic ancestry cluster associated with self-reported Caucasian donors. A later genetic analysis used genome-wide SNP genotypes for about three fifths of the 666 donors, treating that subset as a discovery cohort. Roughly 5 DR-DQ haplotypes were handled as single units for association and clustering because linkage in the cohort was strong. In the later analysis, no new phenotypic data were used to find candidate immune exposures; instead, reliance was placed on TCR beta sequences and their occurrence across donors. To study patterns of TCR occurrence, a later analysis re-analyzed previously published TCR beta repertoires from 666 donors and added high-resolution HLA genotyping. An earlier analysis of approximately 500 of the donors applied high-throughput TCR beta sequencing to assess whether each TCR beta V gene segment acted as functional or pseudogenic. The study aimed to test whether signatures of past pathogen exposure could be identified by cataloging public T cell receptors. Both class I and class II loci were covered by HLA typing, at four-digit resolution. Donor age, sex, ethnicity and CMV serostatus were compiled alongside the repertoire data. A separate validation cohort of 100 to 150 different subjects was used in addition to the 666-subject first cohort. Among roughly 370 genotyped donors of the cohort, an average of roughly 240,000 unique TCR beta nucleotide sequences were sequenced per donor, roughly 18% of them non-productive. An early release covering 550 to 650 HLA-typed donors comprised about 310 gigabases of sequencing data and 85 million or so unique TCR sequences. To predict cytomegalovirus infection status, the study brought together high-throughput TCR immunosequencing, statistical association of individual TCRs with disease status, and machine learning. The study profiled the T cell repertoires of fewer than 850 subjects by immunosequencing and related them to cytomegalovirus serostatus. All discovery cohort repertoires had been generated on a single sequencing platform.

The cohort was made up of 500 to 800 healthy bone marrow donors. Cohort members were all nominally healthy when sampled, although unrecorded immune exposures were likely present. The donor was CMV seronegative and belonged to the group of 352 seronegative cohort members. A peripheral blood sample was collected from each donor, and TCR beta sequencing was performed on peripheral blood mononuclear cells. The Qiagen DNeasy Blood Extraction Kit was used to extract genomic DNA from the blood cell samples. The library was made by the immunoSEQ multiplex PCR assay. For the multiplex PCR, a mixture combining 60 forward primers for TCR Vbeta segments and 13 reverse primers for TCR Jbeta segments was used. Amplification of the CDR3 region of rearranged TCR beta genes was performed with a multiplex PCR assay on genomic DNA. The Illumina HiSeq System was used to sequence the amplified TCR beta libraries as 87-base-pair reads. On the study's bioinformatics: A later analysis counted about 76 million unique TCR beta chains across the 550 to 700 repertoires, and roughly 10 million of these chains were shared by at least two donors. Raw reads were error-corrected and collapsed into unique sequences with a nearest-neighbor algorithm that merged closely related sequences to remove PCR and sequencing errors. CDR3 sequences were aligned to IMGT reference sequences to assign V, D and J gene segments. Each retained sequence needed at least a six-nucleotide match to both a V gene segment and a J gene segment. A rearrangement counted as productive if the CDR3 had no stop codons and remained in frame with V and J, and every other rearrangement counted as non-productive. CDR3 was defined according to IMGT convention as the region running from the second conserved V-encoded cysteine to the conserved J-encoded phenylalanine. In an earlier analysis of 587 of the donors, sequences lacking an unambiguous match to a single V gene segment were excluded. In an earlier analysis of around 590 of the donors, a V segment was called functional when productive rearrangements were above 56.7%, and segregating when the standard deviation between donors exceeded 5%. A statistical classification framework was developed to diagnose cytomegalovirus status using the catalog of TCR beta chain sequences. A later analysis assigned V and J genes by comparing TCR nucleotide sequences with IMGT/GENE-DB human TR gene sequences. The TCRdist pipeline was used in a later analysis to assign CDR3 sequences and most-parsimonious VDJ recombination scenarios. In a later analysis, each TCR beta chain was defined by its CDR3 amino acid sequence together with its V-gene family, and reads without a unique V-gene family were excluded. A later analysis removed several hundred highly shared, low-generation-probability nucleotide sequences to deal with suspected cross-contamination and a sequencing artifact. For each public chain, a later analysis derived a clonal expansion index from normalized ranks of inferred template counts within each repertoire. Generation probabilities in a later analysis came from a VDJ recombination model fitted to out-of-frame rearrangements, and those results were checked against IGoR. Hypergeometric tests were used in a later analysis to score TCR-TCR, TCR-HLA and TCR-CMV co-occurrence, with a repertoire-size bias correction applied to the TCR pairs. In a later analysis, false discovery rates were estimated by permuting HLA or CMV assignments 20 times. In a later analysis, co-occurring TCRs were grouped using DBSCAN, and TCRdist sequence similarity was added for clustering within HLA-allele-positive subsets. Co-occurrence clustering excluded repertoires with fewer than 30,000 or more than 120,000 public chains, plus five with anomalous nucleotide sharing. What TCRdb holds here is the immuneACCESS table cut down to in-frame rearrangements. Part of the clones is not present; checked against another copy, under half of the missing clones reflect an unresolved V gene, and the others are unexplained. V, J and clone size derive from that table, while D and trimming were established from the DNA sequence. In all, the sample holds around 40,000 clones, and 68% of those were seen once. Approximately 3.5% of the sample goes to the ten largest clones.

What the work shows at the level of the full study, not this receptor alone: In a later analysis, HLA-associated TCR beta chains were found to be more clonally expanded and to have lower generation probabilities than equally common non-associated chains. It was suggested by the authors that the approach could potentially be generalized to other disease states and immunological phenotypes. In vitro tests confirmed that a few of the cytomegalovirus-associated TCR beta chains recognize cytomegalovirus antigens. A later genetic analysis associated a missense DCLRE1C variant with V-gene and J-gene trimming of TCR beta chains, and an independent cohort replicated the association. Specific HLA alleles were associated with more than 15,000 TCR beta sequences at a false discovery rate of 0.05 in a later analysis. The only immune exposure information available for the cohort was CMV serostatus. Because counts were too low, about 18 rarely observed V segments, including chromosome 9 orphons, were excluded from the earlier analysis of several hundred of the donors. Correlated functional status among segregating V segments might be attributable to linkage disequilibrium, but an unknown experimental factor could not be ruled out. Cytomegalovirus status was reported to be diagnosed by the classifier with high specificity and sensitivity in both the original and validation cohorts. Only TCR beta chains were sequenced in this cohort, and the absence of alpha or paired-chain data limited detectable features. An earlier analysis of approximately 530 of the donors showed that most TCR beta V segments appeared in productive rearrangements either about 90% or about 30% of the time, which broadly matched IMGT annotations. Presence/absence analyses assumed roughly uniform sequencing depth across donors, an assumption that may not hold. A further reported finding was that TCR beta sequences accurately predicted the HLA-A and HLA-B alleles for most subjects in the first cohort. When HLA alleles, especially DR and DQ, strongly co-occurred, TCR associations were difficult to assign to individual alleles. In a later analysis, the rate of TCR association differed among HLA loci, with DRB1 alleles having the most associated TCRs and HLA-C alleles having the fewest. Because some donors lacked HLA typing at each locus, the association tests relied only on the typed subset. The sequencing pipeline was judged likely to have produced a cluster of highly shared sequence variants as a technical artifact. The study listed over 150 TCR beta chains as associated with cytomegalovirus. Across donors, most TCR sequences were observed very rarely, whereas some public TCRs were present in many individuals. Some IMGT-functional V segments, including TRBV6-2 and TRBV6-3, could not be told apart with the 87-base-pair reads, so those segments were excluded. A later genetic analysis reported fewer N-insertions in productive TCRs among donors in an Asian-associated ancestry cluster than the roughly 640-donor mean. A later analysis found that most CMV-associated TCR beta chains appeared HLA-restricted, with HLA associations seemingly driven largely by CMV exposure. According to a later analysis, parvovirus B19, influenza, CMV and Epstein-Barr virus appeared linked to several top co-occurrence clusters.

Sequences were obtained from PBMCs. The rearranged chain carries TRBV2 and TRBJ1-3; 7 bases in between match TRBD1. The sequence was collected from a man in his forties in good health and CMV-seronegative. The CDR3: CASKGTEGGNTIYF. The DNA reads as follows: TGTGCCAGCAAGGGGACAGAGGGTGGAAACACCATATATTTT.